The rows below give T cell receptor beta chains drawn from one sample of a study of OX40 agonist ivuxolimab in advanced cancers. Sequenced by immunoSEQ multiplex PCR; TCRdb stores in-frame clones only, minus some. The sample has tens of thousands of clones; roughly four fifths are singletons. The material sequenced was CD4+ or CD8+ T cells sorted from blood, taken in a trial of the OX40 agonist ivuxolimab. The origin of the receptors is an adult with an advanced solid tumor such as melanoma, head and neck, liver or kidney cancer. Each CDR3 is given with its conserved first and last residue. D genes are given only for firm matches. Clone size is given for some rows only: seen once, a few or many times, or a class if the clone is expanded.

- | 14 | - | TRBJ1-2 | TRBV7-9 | TGTGCCAGCACCTTGGACGGTTATAACTATGGCTACACCTTC | CASTLDGYNYGYTF
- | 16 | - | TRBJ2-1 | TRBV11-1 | TGTGCCAGCTCCAGATCCGGTTCGAGCTCCTACAATGAGCAGTTCTTC | CASSRSGSSSYNEQFF
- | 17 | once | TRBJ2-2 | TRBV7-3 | TGTGCCAGCAGCTTACGAGGGGGGAGCGCGAACACCGGGGAGCTGTTTTTT | CASSLRGGSANTGELFF
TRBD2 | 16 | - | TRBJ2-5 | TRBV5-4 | TGTGCCAGCAGCCGGGGAGGTAGCGGGAGTGAAGAGACCCAGTACTTC | CASSRGGSGSEETQYF
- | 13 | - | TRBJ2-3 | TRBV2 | TGTGCCAGCACCCAAAGGATGGCTCCGCAACAGTATTTT | CASTQRMAPQQYF
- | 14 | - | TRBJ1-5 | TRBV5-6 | TGTGCCAGCAGCAGCAGAGGGAGTGTTCAGCCCCAGCATTTT | CASSSRGSVQPQHF
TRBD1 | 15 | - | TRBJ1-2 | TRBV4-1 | TGCGCCAGCAGCCAAACCGGGACAGGGGTCAGTGGCTACACCTTC | CASSQTGTGVSGYTF
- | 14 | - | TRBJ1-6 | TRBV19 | TGTGCCAGTAGTACGCAGGGTAGTCATTCACCCCTCCACTTT | CASSTQGSHSPLHF
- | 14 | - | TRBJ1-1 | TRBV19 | TGTGCCAGTAGTCCGCCTCTCCCGGACACTGAAGCTTTCTTT | CASSPPLPDTEAFF
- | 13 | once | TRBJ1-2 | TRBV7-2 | TGTGCCAGCAGCCTGGGGAGAAGCTATGGCTACACCTTC | CASSLGRSYGYTF
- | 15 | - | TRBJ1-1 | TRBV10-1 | TGCGCCAGCAGTCAGGGACATTCAGGAACGACTGAAGCTTTCTTT | CASSQGHSGTTEAFF
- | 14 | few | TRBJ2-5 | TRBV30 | TGTGCCTGGAGCCTTGGGACGTCCTCGGGGACCCAGTACTTC | CAWSLGTSSGTQYF
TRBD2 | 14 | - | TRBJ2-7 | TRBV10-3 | TGTGCCAGCAGTCTACTAGCGGGAGGGAGCGAGCAGTACTTC | CASSLLAGGSEQYF
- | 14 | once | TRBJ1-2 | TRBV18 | TGTGCCAGCTCACCTTCGACGGAGAACTATGGCTACACCTTC | CASSPSTENYGYTF
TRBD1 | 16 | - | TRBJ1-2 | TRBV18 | TGTGCCAGCTCACCAGGGACAGGGGGCGAGGAAGGAGGCTACACCTTC | CASSPGTGGEEGGYTF
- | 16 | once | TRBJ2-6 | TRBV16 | TGTGCCAGCAGCCAATCGTTGTTTACCGGGGCCAACGTCCTGACTTTC | CASSQSLFTGANVLTF
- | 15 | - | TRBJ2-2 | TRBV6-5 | TGTGCCAGCAGTTACATTCAGCTGAACACCGGGGAGCTGTTTTTT | CASSYIQLNTGELFF
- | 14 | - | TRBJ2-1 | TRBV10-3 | TGTGCCATTCAGGGGTTCAACACCTACAATGAGCAGTTCTTC | CAIQGFNTYNEQFF
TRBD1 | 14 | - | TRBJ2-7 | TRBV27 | TGTGCCAGCAGTGCCGGGACAGGAGTCTACGAGCAGTACTTC | CASSAGTGVYEQYF
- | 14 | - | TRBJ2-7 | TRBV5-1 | TGCGCCAGCAGCTTGGGAGACCTCCGCTACGAGCAGTACTTC | CASSLGDLRYEQYF
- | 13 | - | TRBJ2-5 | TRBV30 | TGTGCCTGGAGTCCTACTGGCCAAGAGACCCAGTACTTC | CAWSPTGQETQYF
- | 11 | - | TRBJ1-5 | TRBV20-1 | TGCAGTGCCGGGGGGCATCAGCCCCAGCATTTT | CSAGGHQPQHF
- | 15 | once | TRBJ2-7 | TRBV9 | TGTGCCAGCAGCGTAGACCCCGGGAGCTCCTACGAGCAGTACTTC | CASSVDPGSSYEQYF
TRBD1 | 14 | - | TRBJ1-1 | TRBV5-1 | TGCGCCAGCAGCATTCAGGGGGCGTCCGATGAAGCTTTCTTT | CASSIQGASDEAFF
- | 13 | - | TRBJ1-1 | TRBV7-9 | TGTGCCAGCTTCGTTCAAGGGGGTTCTGAAGCTTTCTTT | CASFVQGGSEAFF
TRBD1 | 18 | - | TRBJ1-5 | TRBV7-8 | TGTGCCAGCAGCTTAGCGTTCTCAGGGGGAGGGAGCAATCAGCCCCAGCATTTT | CASSLAFSGGGSNQPQHF
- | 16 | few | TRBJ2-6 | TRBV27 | TGTGCCATCGGCTCCCCGGGTCGCTCTGGGGCCAACGTCCTGACTTTC | CAIGSPGRSGANVLTF
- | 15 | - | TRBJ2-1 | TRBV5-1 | TGCGCCAGCAGTGGGGAGCCGGGGTCGTACAATGAGCAGTTCTTC | CASSGEPGSYNEQFF
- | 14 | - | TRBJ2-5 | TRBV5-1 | TGCGCCAGCAGCTTGGTTGTAGGGGAAGAGACCCAGTACTTC | CASSLVVGEETQYF
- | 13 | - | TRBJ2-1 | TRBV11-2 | TGTGCCAGCAGCTCCCCAGGAGCTGGAGAGCAGTTCTTC | CASSSPGAGEQFF
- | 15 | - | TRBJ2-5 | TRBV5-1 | TGCGCCAGCAGCCCAGGTGATGGGGTTGGCGAGACCCAGTACTTC | CASSPGDGVGETQYF
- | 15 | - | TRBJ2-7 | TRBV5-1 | TGCGCCAGCAGCAGCGGGACAGGATACTCCTACGAGCAGTACTTC | CASSSGTGYSYEQYF
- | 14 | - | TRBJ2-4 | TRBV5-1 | TGCGCCAGCAGCTTGGTGGGGCCTGGGGACATTCAGTACTTC | CASSLVGPGDIQYF
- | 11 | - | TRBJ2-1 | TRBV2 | TGTGCCAGCGCCAGCGCCAATGAGCAGTTCTTC | CASASANEQFF
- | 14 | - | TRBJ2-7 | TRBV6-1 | TGTGCCAGCAGTGAAGCGCTAACACTCTACGAGCAGTACTTC | CASSEALTLYEQYF
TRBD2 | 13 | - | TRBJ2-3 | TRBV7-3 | TGTGCCAGCAGCAGGGACTACACAGATACGCAGTATTTT | CASSRDYTDTQYF
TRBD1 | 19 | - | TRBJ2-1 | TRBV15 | TGTGCCACCCAAGGACAGGTGGAAAAACCCACGAGCTCCTACAATGAGCAGTTCTTC | CATQGQVEKPTSSYNEQFF
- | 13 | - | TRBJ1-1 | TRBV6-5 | TGTGCCAGCAGTTACAGGGACGGCTTTCCCCCTTTCTTT | CASSYRDGFPPFF
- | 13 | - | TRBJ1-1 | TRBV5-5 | TGTGCCAGCAGCTTGGAATCTGGCGCTGAAGCTTTCTTT | CASSLESGAEAFF
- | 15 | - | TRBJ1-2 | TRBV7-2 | TGTGCCAGCAGCCCCTCTGGAAAAGCTAACTATGGCTACACCTTC | CASSPSGKANYGYTF
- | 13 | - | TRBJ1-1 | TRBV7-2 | TGTGCCAGCAGCTTACAACCGAACACTGAAGCTTTCTTT | CASSLQPNTEAFF